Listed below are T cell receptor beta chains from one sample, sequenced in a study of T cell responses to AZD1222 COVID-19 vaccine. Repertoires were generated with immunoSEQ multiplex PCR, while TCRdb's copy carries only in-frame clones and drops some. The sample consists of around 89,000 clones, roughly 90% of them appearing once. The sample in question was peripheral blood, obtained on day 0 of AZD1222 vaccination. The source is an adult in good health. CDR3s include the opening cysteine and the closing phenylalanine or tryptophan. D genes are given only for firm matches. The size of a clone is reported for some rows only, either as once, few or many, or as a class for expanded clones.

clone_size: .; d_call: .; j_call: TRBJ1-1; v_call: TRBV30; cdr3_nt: TGTGCCTGGAGTCCCCCCGACAGTGACACTGAAGCTTTCTTT; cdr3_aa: CAWSPPDSDTEAFF
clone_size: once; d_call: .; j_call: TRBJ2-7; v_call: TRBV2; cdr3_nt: TGTGCCAGCAGCCCCGCCTACGAGCAGTACTTC; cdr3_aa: CASSPAYEQYF
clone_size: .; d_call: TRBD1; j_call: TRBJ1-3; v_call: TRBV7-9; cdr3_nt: TGTGCCAGCAGCTCTTACGGGACAGCCGGAAACACCATATATTTT; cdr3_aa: CASSSYGTAGNTIYF
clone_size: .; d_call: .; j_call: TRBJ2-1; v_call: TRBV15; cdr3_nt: TGTGCCACCAGCAGCGTAAGAGGCAGGGAGGAGTTCTTC; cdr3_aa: CATSSVRGREEFF
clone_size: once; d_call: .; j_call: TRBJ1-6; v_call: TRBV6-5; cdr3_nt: TGTGCCAGCAGCGACCAGGGGTCCTATAATTCACCCCTCCACTTT; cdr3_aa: CASSDQGSYNSPLHF
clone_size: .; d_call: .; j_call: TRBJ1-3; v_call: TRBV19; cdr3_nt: TGTGCCAGTAGTATAACGGCCAGTGGAAACACCATATATTTT; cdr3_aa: CASSITASGNTIYF
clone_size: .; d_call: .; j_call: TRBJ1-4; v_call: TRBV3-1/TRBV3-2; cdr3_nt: TGTGCCAGCAGCCGCAATACAGGGAATAATGAAAAACTGTTTTTT; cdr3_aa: CASSRNTGNNEKLFF
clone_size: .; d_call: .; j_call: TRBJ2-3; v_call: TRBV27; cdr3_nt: TGTGCCAGCAGTGGTCAGGCAGATACGCAGTATTTT; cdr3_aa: CASSGQADTQYF
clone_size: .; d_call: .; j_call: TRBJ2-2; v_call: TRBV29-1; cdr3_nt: TGCAGCACGACAGAGAACACCGGGGAGCTGTTTTTT; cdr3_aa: CSTTENTGELFF
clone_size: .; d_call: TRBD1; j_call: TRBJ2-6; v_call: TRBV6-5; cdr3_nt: TGTGCCAGCAGGGGACAGACCTCTGGGGCCAACGTCCTGACTTTC; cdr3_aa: CASRGQTSGANVLTF
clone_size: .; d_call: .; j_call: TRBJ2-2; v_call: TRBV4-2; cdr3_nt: TGTGCCAGCAGCCGGAATTCAGTGGGGAACACCGGGGAGCTGTTTTTT; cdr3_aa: CASSRNSVGNTGELFF
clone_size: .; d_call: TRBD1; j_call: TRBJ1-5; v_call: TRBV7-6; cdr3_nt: TGTGCCAGCAGCCCCGGCAGGGGGTATTTCAATCAGCCCCAGCATTTT; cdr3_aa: CASSPGRGYFNQPQHF
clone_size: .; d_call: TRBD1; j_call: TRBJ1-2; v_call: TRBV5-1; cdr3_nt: TGCGCCAGCAGCGTGGACAGGGGACCTCCCCATGGCTACACCTTC; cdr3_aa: CASSVDRGPPHGYTF
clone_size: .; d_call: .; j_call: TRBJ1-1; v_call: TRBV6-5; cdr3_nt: TGTGCCAGCAGTTACGGGACGCCGAACACTGAAGCTTTCTTT; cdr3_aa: CASSYGTPNTEAFF
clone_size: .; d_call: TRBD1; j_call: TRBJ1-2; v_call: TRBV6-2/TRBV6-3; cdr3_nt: TGTGCCAGCAGCCACAGGGACAGCCGGCGTGGGAACTATGGCTACACCTTC; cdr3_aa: CASSHRDSRRGNYGYTF
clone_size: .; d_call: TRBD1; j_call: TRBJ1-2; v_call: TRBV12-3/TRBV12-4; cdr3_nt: TGTGCCAGCAGAACCGGGACAGACTATGGCTACACCTTC; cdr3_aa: CASRTGTDYGYTF
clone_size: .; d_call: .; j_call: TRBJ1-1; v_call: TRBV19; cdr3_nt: TGTGCCAGTAGTATTCTGGGACCCATGAACACTGAAGCTTTCTTT; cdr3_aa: CASSILGPMNTEAFF
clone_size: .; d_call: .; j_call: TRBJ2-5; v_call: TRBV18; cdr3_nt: TGTGCCAGCTCACCATCCGGGGCCCAAGAGACCCAGTACTTC; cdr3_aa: CASSPSGAQETQYF
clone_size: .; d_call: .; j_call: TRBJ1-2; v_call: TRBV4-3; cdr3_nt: TGCGCCAGCAGCCAAGATTTGGAGGGCGGCTACACCTTC; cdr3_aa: CASSQDLEGGYTF
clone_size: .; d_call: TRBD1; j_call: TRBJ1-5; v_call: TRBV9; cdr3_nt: TGTGCCAGCAGCCGCGGACAGGACCATAATCAGCCCCAGCATTTT; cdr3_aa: CASSRGQDHNQPQHF
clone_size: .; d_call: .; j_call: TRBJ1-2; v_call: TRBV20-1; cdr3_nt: TGCAGTGCTAGTAAGTTCGGCTACACCTTC; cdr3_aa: CSASKFGYTF
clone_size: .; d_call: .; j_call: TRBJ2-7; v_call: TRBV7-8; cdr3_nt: TGTGCCAGCAGCCGGACAGCCTACGAGCAGTACTTC; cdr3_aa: CASSRTAYEQYF
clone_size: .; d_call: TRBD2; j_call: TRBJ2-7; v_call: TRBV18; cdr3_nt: TGTGCCAGCTCACCAAGAGGCCTTAGCGGGTCCCAAGAGCAGTACTTC; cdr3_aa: CASSPRGLSGSQEQYF
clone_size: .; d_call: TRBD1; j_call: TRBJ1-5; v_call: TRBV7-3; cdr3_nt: TGTGCCAGCAGCTTGCAACAGGGGGGTCAGCCCCAGCATTTT; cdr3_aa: CASSLQQGGQPQHF
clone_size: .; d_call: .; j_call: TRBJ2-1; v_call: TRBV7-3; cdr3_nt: TGTGCCAGCAGCTCCCAAGGGGGGAGGAACTACAATGAGCAGTTCTTC; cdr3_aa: CASSSQGGRNYNEQFF
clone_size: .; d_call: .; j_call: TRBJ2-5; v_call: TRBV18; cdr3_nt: TGTGCCAGCTCACCAGGGGTTCAAGAGACCCAGTACTTC; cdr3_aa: CASSPGVQETQYF
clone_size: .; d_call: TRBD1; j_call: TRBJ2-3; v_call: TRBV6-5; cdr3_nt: TGTGCCAGCAGTTACTCCGTACAGGGGGCTAATACGCAGTATTTT; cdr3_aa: CASSYSVQGANTQYF
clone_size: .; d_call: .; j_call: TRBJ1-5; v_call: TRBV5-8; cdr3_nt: TGTGCCAGCAGTTTGGCAGGGGCAGGTCAGCCCCAGCATTTT; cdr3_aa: CASSLAGAGQPQHF
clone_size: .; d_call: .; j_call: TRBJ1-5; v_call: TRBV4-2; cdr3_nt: TGTGCCAGCAGCCACGAGATTAGCAATCAGCCCCAGCATTTT; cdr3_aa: CASSHEISNQPQHF
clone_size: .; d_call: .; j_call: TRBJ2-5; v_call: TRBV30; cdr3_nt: TGTGCCTGGACCCCTCGCCAGCTCCAAGAGACCCAGTACTTC; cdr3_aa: CAWTPRQLQETQYF
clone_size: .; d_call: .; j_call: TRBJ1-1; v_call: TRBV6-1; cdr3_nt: TGTGCCAGCAGTGACCGGGGGTCGGGGGTGGACACTGAAGCTTTCTTT; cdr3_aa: CASSDRGSGVDTEAFF
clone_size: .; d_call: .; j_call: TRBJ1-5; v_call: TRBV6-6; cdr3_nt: TGTGCCACCTGGGGGGCGGTAAGCAATCAGCCCCAGCATTTT; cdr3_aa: CATWGAVSNQPQHF
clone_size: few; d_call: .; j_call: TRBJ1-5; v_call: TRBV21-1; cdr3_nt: TGTGCCAGCAGGGGATACAGGAGGCCCCAGCATTTT; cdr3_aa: CASRGYRRPQHF
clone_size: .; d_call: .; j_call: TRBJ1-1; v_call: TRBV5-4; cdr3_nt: TGTGCCAGCAGCCCGGGGGGGGTCAGTACAGGGAACACTGAAGCTTTCTTT; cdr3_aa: CASSPGGVSTGNTEAFF
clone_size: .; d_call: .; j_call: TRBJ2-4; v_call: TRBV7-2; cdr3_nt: TGTGCCAGCAGCTTATTCGGGGGGCAGGAGCCAAAAAACATTCAGTACTTC; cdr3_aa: CASSLFGGQEPKNIQYF
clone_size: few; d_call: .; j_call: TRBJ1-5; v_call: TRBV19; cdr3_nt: TGTGCCAGTAGAAAGTATATTGAAGGCCGGGACCGGTCCAATAGCAATCAGCCCCAGCATTTT; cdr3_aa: CASRKYIEGRDRSNSNQPQHF
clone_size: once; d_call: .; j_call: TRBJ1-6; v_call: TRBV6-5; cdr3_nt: TGTGCCAGCACTCGGAACTATGATAATTCACCCCTCCACTTT; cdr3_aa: CASTRNYDNSPLHF
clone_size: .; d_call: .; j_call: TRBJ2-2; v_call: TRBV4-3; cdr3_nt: TGCGCCAGCAGCCAAGAGACAGGATTCAACACCGGGGAGCTGTTTTTT; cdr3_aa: CASSQETGFNTGELFF
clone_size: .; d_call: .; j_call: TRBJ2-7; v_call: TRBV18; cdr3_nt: TGTGCCAGCTCACCACTGTCGGAGGACGAGCAGTACTTC; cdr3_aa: CASSPLSEDEQYF
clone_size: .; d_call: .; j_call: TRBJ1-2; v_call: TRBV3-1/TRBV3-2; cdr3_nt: TGTGCCAGCCAACGGGGACCTTCTACCTACGGCTACACCTTC; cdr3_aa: CASQRGPSTYGYTF
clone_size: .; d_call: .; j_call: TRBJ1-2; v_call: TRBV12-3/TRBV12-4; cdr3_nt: TGTGCCAGCAAAGCGGGGGAGCACGGCTACACCTTC; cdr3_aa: CASKAGEHGYTF
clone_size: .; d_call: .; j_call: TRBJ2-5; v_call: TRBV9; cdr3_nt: TGTGCCAGCAGCGTATTTGAGGGTGATTGGGAGACCCAGTACTTC; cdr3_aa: CASSVFEGDWETQYF
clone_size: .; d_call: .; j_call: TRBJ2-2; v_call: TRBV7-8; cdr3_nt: TGTGCCAGCAGCTTAATCGGGGGCCCGGGCACCGGGGAGCTGTTTTTT; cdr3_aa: CASSLIGGPGTGELFF
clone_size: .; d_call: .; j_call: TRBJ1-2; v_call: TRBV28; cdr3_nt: TGTGCCAGCAGTTCCGGGACTGATTATGGCTACACCTTC; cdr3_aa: CASSSGTDYGYTF
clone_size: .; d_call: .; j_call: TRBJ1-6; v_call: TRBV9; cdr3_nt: TGTGCCAGCAACTTACGGGACCCAAATTCACCCCTCCACTTT; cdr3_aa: CASNLRDPNSPLHF
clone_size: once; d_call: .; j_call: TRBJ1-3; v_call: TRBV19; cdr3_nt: TGTGCCAGTAGTATAGGCGGGACTCCCAGAAACACCATATATTTT; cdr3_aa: CASSIGGTPRNTIYF
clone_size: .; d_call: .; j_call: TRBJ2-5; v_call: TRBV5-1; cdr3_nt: TGCGCCAGCAGCTTACAACTAGCTCAAGAGACCCAGTACTTC; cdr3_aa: CASSLQLAQETQYF
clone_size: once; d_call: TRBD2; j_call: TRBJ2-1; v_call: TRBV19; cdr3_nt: TGTGCCAGTATGGGGCTAGCGGGGGGGCCACGGTCCTACAATGAGCAGTTCTTC; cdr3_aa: CASMGLAGGPRSYNEQFF
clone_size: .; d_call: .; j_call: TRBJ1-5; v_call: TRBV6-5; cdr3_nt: TGTGCCAGCAGTTCCTGGGCAGGCAATCAGCCCCAGCATTTT; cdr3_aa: CASSSWAGNQPQHF
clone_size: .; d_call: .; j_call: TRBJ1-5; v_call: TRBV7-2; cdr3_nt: TGTGCCAGCGGGGAAAATCAGCCCCAGCATTTT; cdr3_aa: CASGENQPQHF